Each of the 21 T cell receptor beta chains below was sequenced from the same sample in a study of chemoradiotherapy in HPV16-positive cancers. Repertoires were generated with immunoSEQ multiplex PCR, while TCRdb's copy carries only in-frame clones and drops some. The sample contains around 30,000 clones, approximately 90% of which appear only once. The material was blood, obtained from a patient who underwent chemoradiotherapy. These receptors all stem from a human donor with HPV-associated anogenital cancer.

This rearrangement joins TRBV27 to TRBJ1-4, with D perhaps matching TRBD1 (6 bases). The CDR3 consists of 15 residues. V shed 2 bases and J shed 5 bases, with 12 bases lying between them. Germline CDR1 is MNHEY and CDR2 is SMNVEV (reference sequence). CDR3 protein: CASSLRGGRNEKLFF. CDR3 nucleotides: TGTGCCAGCAGTTTAAGGGGGGGGAGGAATGAAAAACTGTTTTTT.

This clone was observed a handful of times. The chain employs TRBV11-2 and TRBJ1-1, with D hard to call. The V gene lost 5 bases and the J gene lost 0 bases, with 16 bases spanning the gap. This CDR3 is 16 amino acids long. The germline gives CDR1 SGHAT, CDR2 FQNNGV. The CDR3 sequence: CASSKASGTLNTEAFF. The CDR3 DNA sequence: TGTGCCAGCAGCAAGGCATCAGGCACATTGAACACTGAAGCTTTCTTT.

The rearrangement uses TRBV9 and TRBJ1-5; D may be TRBD1 (6 bases). CDR1 is SGDLS and CDR2 is YYNGEE in the germline V gene. The CDR3 extends over 15 amino acids. The V gene lost 2 bases and the J gene lost 3 bases, with 12 bases spanning the gap. CDR3 sequence: CASSVGAGDNQPQHF. The CDR3 bases are TGTGCCAGCAGCGTCGGGGCAGGGGACAATCAGCCCCAGCATTTT. Together with reference TRBV9 and TRBJ1-5, the CDR3 gives the full variable domain: DSGVTQTPKHLITATGQRVTLRCSPRSGDLSVYWYQQSLDQGLQFLIQYYNGEERAKGNILERFSAQQFPDLHSELNLSSLELGDSALYFCASSVGAGDNQPQHFGDGTRLSIL.

This chain joins TRBV30 and TRBJ2-7, with TRBD1 matching 7 bases. The germline V gene encodes CDR1 GTSNPN and CDR2 SVGIG (reference sequence). With V trimmed by 5 bases and J by 6 bases, 7 bases remained unmatched. The CDR3 spans 12 residues. The CDR3 reads CAWGDSRFEQYF. CDR3 DNA: TGTGCCTGGGGGGACAGCCGTTTCGAGCAGTACTTC.

This chain uses TRBV5-1 with TRBJ1-1; TRBD1 might be the D (5 bases). The ends were cut back, 2 bases at V and 2 bases at J, with 13 bases in the middle. Germline V gene data show CDR1 as SGHRS and CDR2 as YFSETQ. The CDR3 spans 15 residues. The CDR3 reads CASSFSGTTNTEAFF. In DNA, the CDR3 is TGCGCCAGCAGCTTCTCCGGGACCACCAACACTGAAGCTTTCTTT.

The chain recombines TRBV7-8 with TRBJ1-5; tentative D call: TRBD1 (5 bases). The CDR3 runs 14 residues. Trimming took off 1 base at V and 4 bases at J, with 8 bases between the two ends. Per germline, CDR1 SGHVS and CDR2 FQNEAQ. CDR3: CASSLGRVNQPQHF. As DNA, the CDR3 is TGTGCCAGCAGCTTAGGCAGGGTGAATCAGCCCCAGCATTTT. Combining the CDR3 with reference TRBV7-8 and TRBJ1-5 gives the whole variable domain GAGVSQSPRYKVAKRGQDVALRCDPISGHVSLFWYQQALGQGPEFLTYFQNEAQLDKSGLPSDRFFAERPEGSVSTLKIQRTQQEDSAVYLCASSLGRVNQPQHFGDGTRLSIL.

The genes are TRBV6-1 and TRBJ1-2; D gene ambiguous. CDR3 length: 10 amino acids. Germline V gene data show CDR1 as MNHNS and CDR2 as SASEGT. Trimming took 6 bases from V and 4 from J, leaving 3 bases between them. CDR3 sequence reads: CASRAYGYTF. CDR3 in DNA: TGTGCCAGCAGGGCCTATGGCTACACCTTC.

The rearrangement joins TRBV5-1 to TRBJ2-3; possible D gene TRBD1, 5 bases. The ends were cut back, 5 bases at V and 0 bases at J, with 10 bases in the middle. The CDR3 runs 14 residues. Germline V gene data show CDR1 as SGHRS and CDR2 as YFSETQ. CDR3 in DNA: TGCGCCAGCAGTCCTAGACAGAGCACAGATACGCAGTATTTT. This gives the protein CASSPRQSTDTQYF.

This chain links TRBV5-1 with TRBJ2-3, with TRBD2 matching 8 bases. Germline CDR1 SGHRS, CDR2 YFSETQ. Trimming at V came to 0 bases and at J to 6 bases, leaving 3 bases not matched to a gene. The CDR3 covers 14 residues. CDR3 region: CASSLDVAGDTQYF. The CDR3 DNA is TGCGCCAGCAGCTTGGACGTAGCGGGGGATACGCAGTATTTT.

DNA of the CDR3: TGTGCCAGCAGCTCCACCCCTTCGGCCGAGCAGTACTTC. This encodes CASSSTPSAEQYF. The chain joins TRBV7-2 to TRBJ2-7; D is ambiguous. CDR1 is SGHTA, CDR2 FQGNSA, per germline. Trimming removed 4 bases at V and 6 bases at J, with 13 bases between. The CDR3 loop spans 13 amino acids.

This clone was seen only a few times. This chain uses TRBV4-1 with TRBJ1-5; D not certain. CDR3 length: 16 residues. Germline V gives CDR1 MGHRA, CDR2 YSYEKL. Trimming removed 4 bases from V and 8 bases from J, with 21 bases in between. This CDR3 is CASSPNWVSSLEPQHF. For the CDR3, the DNA is TGCGCCAGCAGCCCTAACTGGGTCTCGTCCTTGGAGCCCCAGCATTTT.

The CDR3 protein is CASSSASGANVLTF. CDR3 nucleotides: TGCGCCAGCAGTTCGGCCTCTGGGGCCAACGTCCTGACTTTC. The chain couples TRBV5-1 to TRBJ2-6; D uncertain. V was pared by 5 bases and J by 0 bases, with 6 bases between. The germline V gene encodes CDR1 SGHRS and CDR2 YFSETQ. The CDR3 runs to 14 residues. Complete variable domain (other parts from reference TRBV5-1 and TRBJ2-6): KAGVTQTPRYLIKTRGQQVTLSCSPISGHRSVSWYQQTPGQGLQFLFEYFSETQRNKGNFPGRFSGRQFSNSRSEMNVSTLELGDSALYLCASSSASGANVLTFGAGSRLTVL.

This chain links TRBV5-1 with TRBJ1-6; 9 nucleotides align to TRBD1. V was pared by 3 bases and J by 7 bases, with 2 bases of the junction left unmatched. Per germline, CDR1 SGHRS and CDR2 YFSETQ. CDR3 length: 14 residues. CDR3 nucleotides: TGCGCCAGCAGCTCGACAGGGGGGAATTCACCCCTCCACTTT. This gives the protein CASSSTGGNSPLHF.

The chain is built from TRBV18 and TRBJ2-1; a weak D match, TRBD1 (5 bases). Trimming stripped 4 bases from V and 4 bases from J, with 14 bases between. CDR1 is KGHSH and CDR2 is LQKENI in the germline V gene. This CDR3 is built from 15 residues. The chain's CDR3 is CASSLNRLEYNEQFF. The CDR3 bases are TGTGCCAGCTCACTTAACAGGTTGGAGTACAATGAGCAGTTCTTC.

The rearrangement joins TRBV9 to TRBJ1-4; a possible D gene is TRBD1 (5 bases). The CDR3 has 14 residues. V was clipped by 4 bases and J by 3 bases, with 10 bases between them. The germline V gene has CDR1 SGDLS and CDR2 YYNGEE. The CDR3, as DNA: TGTGCCAGCAGCTCGCAGGGTGCTAATGAAAAACTGTTTTTT. Protein sequence: CASSSQGANEKLFF.

The rearrangement uses TRBV30 and TRBJ1-1; TRBD1 agrees at 7 bases. Germline loops: CDR1 GTSNPN, CDR2 SVGIG (reference sequence). The CDR3 sequence is 14 residues long. V shed 3 bases, J shed 2 bases, and the junction held 6 bases outside the gene matches. CDR3 sequence reads: CAWREGQSNTEAFF. CDR3 coding DNA: TGTGCCTGGAGGGAGGGACAGAGCAACACTGAAGCTTTCTTT.

V gene TRBV10-3 combines with J gene TRBJ2-5, with D hard to call. Trimming removed 2 bases from V and 3 bases from J, with 4 bases in between. This CDR3 has 12 amino acids. CDR1 is ENHRY and CDR2 is SYGVKD in the germline V gene. Here the CDR3 DNA reads TGTGCCATCAGTGAGGCAAAAGAGACCCAGTACTTC. Residues: CAISEAKETQYF.

V and J are TRBV6-1 and TRBJ2-7; D perhaps matches TRBD1 (8 bases). V shed 0 bases and J shed 3 bases, with 15 bases lying between them. This CDR3 spans 16 amino acids. CDR1 is MNHNS and CDR2 is SASEGT in the germline V gene. The CDR3: CASSEATSGTGYEQYF. The DNA of the CDR3 is TGTGCCAGCAGTGAAGCAACGAGCGGGACAGGCTACGAGCAGTACTTC.

This chain joins TRBV13 and TRBJ2-2; D is undetermined. The ends were cut back, 2 bases at V and 6 bases at J, with 13 bases in the middle. The CDR3 sequence is 15 residues long. CDR1 PRHDT and CDR2 FYEKMQ come from the germline V gene (reference sequence). In DNA form, the CDR3 reads TGTGCCAGCAGCTTACTGAAAAAGGGTCCCGGGGAGCTGTTTTTT. This gives the protein CASSLLKKGPGELFF.

The rearrangement uses TRBV2 and TRBJ1-1, with no clear D. CDR3 length: 13 residues. V dropped 4 bases and J dropped 0 bases, with 6 bases sitting between them. The germline CDR1 and CDR2 sequences are SNHLY and FYNNEI. In nucleotides, the CDR3 is TGTGCCAGCAGTGTCATCTTGAACACTGAAGCTTTCTTT. Its translation is CASSVILNTEAFF.

The V call is TRBV18, the J call TRBJ1-6; D is possibly TRBD1 (6 bases). Germline CDR1 is KGHSH and CDR2 is LQKENI. Trimming took off 3 bases at V and 2 bases at J, with 11 bases between the two ends. The CDR3 runs 16 residues. The CDR3 spells CASSPQGKTYNSPLHF. CDR3 bases: TGTGCCAGCTCACCGCAGGGGAAGACCTATAATTCACCCCTCCACTTT.